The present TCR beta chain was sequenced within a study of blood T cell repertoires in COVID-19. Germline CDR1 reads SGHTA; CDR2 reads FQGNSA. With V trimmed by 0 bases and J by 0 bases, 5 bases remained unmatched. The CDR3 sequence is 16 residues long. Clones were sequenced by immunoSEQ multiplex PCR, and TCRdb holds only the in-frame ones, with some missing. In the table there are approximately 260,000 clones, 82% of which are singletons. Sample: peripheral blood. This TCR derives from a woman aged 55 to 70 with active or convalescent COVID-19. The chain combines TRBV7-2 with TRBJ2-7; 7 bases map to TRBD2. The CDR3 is CASSLALLASSYEQYF. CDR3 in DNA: TGTGCCAGCAGCTTAGCCCTACTAGCGAGCTCCTACGAGCAGTACTTC. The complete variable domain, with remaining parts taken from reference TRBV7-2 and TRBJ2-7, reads GAGVSQSPSNKVTEKGKDVELRCDPISGHTALYWYRQSLGQGLEFLIYFQGNSAPDKSGLPSDRFSAERTGGSVSTLTIQRTQQEDSAVYLCASSLALLASSYEQYFGPGTRLTVT.